This T cell receptor (beta chain) was retrieved from a study of blood T cell repertoires in COVID-19. Study overall: PBMCs, B-cell-depleted T cells, or T cells provided the cDNA or gDNA that made up the material.

Method: immunoSEQ multiplex PCR; TCRdb's copy keeps in-frame clones and lacks some. The sample carries some 410,000 clones, 70% to 90% recorded once. There are 15 residues in the CDR3. CDR1 LGHNT and CDR2 FRNRAP come from the germline V gene. V lost 5 bases and J lost 4; bases outside the gene matches: 8. This chain links TRBV12-5 with TRBJ1-5; TRBD1 matches at 7 bases. The source material was PBMCs or T cells enriched from blood (not recorded which). The receptor was isolated from a woman aged 25 to 45 with acute COVID-19. The CDR3: CASGLGTAVNQPQHF. In DNA form, the CDR3 reads TGTGCTAGTGGTCTAGGGACAGCCGTTAATCAGCCCCAGCATTTT.